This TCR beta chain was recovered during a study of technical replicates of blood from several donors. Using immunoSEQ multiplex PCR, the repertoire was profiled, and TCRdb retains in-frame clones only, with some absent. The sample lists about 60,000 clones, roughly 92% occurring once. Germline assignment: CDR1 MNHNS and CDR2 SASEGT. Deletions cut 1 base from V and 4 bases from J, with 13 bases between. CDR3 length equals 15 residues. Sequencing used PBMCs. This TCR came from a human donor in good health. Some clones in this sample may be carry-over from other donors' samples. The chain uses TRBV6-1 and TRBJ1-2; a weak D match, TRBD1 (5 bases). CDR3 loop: CASSEEAGSIYGYTF. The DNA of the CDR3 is TGTGCCAGCAGTGAAGAAGCAGGGTCGATCTATGGCTACACCTTC.